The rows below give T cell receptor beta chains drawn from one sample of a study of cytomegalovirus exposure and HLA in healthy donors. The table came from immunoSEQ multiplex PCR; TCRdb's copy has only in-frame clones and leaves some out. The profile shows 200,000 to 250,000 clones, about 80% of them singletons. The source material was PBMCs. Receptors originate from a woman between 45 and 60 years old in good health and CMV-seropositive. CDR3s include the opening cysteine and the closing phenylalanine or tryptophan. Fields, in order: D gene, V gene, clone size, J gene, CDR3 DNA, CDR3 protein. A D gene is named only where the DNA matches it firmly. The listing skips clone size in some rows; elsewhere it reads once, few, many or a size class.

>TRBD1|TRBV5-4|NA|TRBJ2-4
TGTGCCAGCAGCTTGGGGGACAGGACGGTGAAAAACATTCAGTACTTC
CASSLGDRTVKNIQYF
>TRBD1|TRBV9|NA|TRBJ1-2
TGTGCCAGCAGCGAAGGGACAGTCGTGGATGGCTACACCTTC
CASSEGTVVDGYTF
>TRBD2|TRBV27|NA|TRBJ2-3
TGTGCCAGCAGCGCACTAGCGGGGGGCTCCGCCAGGGGGGTTCAGACGCAGTATTTT
CASSALAGGSARGVQTQYF
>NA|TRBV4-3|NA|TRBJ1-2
TGCGCCAGCAGAAGTGCAGGGAACCTCTATGGCTACACCTTC
CASRSAGNLYGYTF
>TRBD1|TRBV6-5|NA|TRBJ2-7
TGTGCCTGCCGACGGGACAGCCTCTCCTACGAGCAGTACTTC
CACRRDSLSYEQYF
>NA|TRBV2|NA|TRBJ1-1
TGTGCCAGCAGTTGGAGCAGAGAGAACACTGAAGCTTTCTTT
CASSWSRENTEAFF
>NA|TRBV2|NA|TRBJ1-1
TGTGCCAGCAGTGACCGAGGGGGGGGCGAGGACACTGAAGCTTTCTTT
CASSDRGGGEDTEAFF
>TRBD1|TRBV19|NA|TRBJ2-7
TGTGCCAGCGGGACAGGGGGAGTAGGGGAGCAGTACTTC
CASGTGGVGEQYF
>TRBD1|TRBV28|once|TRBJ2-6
TGTGCCATCGGGACAGTTCCCTCTGGGGCCAACGTCCTGACTTTC
CAIGTVPSGANVLTF
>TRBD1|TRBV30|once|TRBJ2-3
TGTGCCTGGAGTGGTGACAGGGGAGCAGATACGCAGTATTTT
CAWSGDRGADTQYF
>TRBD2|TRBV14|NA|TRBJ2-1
TGTGCCAGCAGCCAACGGGGACTAGCGGGGAGTTGGTATGAGCAGTTCTTC
CASSQRGLAGSWYEQFF
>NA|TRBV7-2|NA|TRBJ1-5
TGTGCCAGCAGCCCCTGGGGGGGCGGCAATCAGCCCCAGCATTTT
CASSPWGGGNQPQHF
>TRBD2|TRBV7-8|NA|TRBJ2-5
TGTGCCAGCAGCTTAGAACTTAGCGGGCAAGAGACCCAGTACTTC
CASSLELSGQETQYF
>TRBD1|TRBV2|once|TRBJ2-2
TGTGCCAGCAGGGACAGGCAGAACACCGGGGAGCTGTTTTTT
CASRDRQNTGELFF
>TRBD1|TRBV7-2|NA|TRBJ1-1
TGTGCCAGCAGCACACAGGGGGCCGGCACTGAAGCTTTCTTT
CASSTQGAGTEAFF
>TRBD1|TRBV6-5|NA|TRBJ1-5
TGTGCCAGCAGTCGGACCGGGACAGGCAATCAGCCCCAGCATTTT
CASSRTGTGNQPQHF
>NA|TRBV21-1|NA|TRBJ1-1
TGTGCCAGCAGCGAGAGGATCTCAAAACTTCAGAACACTGAAGCTTTCTTT
CASSERISKLQNTEAFF
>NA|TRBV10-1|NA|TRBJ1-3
TGCGCCAGCAGTGAGGTTCCCAGGGGAAGTAGGGCGCCTGGAAACACCATATATTTT
CASSEVPRGSRAPGNTIYF
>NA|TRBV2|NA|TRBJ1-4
TGTGCCAGCCACAGCCTGAATGAAAAACTGTTTTTT
CASHSLNEKLFF
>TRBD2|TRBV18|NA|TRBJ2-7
TGTGCCAGCTCCGGGCAGCGGGGGTACGAGCAGTACTTC
CASSGQRGYEQYF
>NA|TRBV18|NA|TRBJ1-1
TGTGCCAGCTCACCGGGCAGGGGGAACACTGAAGCTTTCTTT
CASSPGRGNTEAFF
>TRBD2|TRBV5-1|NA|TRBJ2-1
TGCGCCAGCAGCTTGGCCTTGCGGGGGTCGTACAATGAGCAGTTCTTC
CASSLALRGSYNEQFF
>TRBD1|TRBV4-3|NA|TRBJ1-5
TGCGCCAGCAGCCAACTGCCGGGACAGTTTGCCCTTCGCAATCAGCCCCAGCATTTT
CASSQLPGQFALRNQPQHF
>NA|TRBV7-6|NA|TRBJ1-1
TGTGCCAGCAGCTTAGTGTTGGGTGAGGCCACTGAAGCTTTCTTT
CASSLVLGEATEAFF
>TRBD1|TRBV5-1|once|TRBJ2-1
TGCGCCAGCACAAGGGACAGGCCCGACAATGAGCAGTTCTTC
CASTRDRPDNEQFF
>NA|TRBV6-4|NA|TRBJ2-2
TGTGCCAGCAGGAGGGTGGGCGGGGAGCTGTTTTTT
CASRRVGGELFF
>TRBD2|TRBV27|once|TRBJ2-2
TGTGCCAGCAGTCCAAGCGGGGCGTACACCGGGGAGCTGTTTTTT
CASSPSGAYTGELFF
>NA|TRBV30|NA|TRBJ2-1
TGTGCCTGGAGAGAAGGGGCTCCGGATGATGAGCAGTTCTTC
CAWREGAPDDEQFF
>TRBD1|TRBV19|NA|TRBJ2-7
TGTGCCAGTAGTCCGGGGGGCACAGGGGGCTATGAGCAGTACTTC
CASSPGGTGGYEQYF
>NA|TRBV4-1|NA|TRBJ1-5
TGCGCCAGCAGCCGCATTCTGACGGGAGGTAGCAATCAGCCCCAGCATTTT
CASSRILTGGSNQPQHF
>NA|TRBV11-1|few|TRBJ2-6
TGTGCCAGCAGCTTGGGAGGTCTTGGTGGGGCCAACGTCCTGACTTTC
CASSLGGLGGANVLTF
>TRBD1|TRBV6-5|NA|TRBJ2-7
TGTGCCAGCAGAGAGGGGGGACAGGGTCTCTACGAGCAGTACTTC
CASREGGQGLYEQYF
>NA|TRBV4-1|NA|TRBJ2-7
TGCGCCAGCAGCCAAGATAGTAGGGGATACGAGCAGTACTTC
CASSQDSRGYEQYF
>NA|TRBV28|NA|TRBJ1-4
TGTGCCAGCAGACCAAGTCTCGGAGCCGGCATCGATGAAAAACTGTTTTTT
CASRPSLGAGIDEKLFF
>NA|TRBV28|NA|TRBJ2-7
TGTGCCAGCACCAAAACAGGGAAGTCCTACGAGCAGTACTTC
CASTKTGKSYEQYF
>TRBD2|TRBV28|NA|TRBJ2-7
TGTGCCACCCGGAGGGCATCCGGGACTAGCGGGGGGACAATCCTACGTGCCGAGCAGTACTTC
CATRRASGTSGGTILRAEQYF
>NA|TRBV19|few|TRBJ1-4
TGTGCCAGTGCGGGGAAGCGAGGTGAAAAACTGTTTTTT
CASAGKRGEKLFF
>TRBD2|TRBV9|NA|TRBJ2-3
TGTGCCAGCAGCGTAGCTATAGCCGGGACTAGCGGGGTTGATACGCAGTATTTT
CASSVAIAGTSGVDTQYF
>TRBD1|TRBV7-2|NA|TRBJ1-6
TGTGCCAGCAGCTCGAGACAGGGCTATAATTCACCCCTCCACTTT
CASSSRQGYNSPLHF